This T cell receptor beta chain was recovered during a study of blood T cells in healthy people across ages (dated by TCRdb to the mid-2010s). In terms of the full investigation: In model experiments, template switching captured about one uniquely barcoded TCR beta cDNA molecule for every two T cells. To track age-related changes in TCR beta repertoire diversity, the study relied on deep sequencing normalized with unique cDNA molecular identifiers. Four age groups were formed from the donors: young (average 16 years), middle-aged (around 40), aged (about 68) and long-lived (approximately 80). To avoid experimental bias, donors of different ages were distributed randomly across sequencing lanes. Two additional independent replicas of 1 million unique cDNA reads from the same blood draw were analyzed for two donors (one aged 18 to 30 and one aged 80 or older). Overall study results and their limits: Estimates of total diversity from one million sequenced T cells were regarded as lower bounds and underestimates. Observed TCR beta diversity correlated strongly with the percentage of naive T cells measured by flow cytometry. Compared with the aged group, the long-lived group had more naive CD4+ T cells, fewer expanded clones and increased TCR diversity, a pattern suggesting age selection. Bulk unsorted PBMC profiling prevented conclusive comparison of naive and antigen-experienced compartments. As age increased, observed TCR beta diversity per million T cells dropped in a roughly linear way, and a significant reduction was already evident by age about 40. Because the CMV infection status of the donors was unknown, age-related changes in expanded clonotypes may potentially have been confounded.

Measured from the cysteine to the phenylalanine, the CDR3 is 13 residues long. The DNA shown is the 39-base CDR3, in frame from base 1. Cut back by 6 bases and 8 bases, the V and J ends lie 16 bases apart. In the germline V gene, CDR1 corresponds to MGHDK and CDR2 to SYGVNS. The library was obtained by 5' RACE. For sequencing, an Illumina HiSeq 2500 was employed. A second roughly 6 to 11 cycle PCR used a sample-barcoded 5' primer and a J-beta primer mix. Each TCR beta cDNA molecule received a unique molecular identifier from a template-switch 5' adaptor carrying 12 random nucleotides. Each sample yielded at least 3 million CDR3-containing paired-end reads. First-strand cDNA synthesis was performed from all RNA using the Mint cDNA synthesis kit, with priming by a TRBC-specific oligonucleotide. All cDNA was treated with uracil-DNA glycosylase and then went through a first 18-cycle PCR with the universal primers M1SS and BC2_uni_R. For the original study's pipeline: Normalization of each sample was performed by random selection of 1 million high-quality reads, each carrying a distinct molecular identifier. Reads with shared molecular identifiers were discarded instead of being binned into consensus sequences. MiTCR, run with a Q25 quality threshold and the strictest error-elimination algorithm, handled CDR3 identification, clonotype clustering and error correction. A nonparametric unseen species model using Euler transformation provided a lower-bound estimate of total TCR beta diversity. TCRdb handled the public reads itself, with Q25 trimming in fastp and clone calling in MiXCR, and kept productive beta chains. Identical CDR3 proteins give one entry, which carries the most common genes and DNA. Clone size and V and J calls follow TCRdb, not the original study. The sample yields about 1.8 million distinct CDR3 sequences; 49% were counted once. 2% to 2.5% of the sample is held by the ten biggest clonotypes.

The approximately 39 donors, aged roughly 6 to 90 years, were systemically healthy Caucasian individuals from Russia. Approximately 10 milliliters of peripheral blood were collected from each donor into EDTA-treated Vacutainer tubes. Ficoll-Paque density-gradient centrifugation was used to isolate PBMCs, with at least 7 million per sample. Trizol reagent was used to extract total RNA from the PBMCs, yielding at least 5 micrograms per sample. The percentages of naive CD45RAhigh/CD27high T cells were determined by flow cytometry on a PBMC aliquot from every donor. This clonotype was counted a few times. Its antigen is still unknown. Qualities for individual bases were not recorded, and no much larger clone is one base off.

The sample consisted of blood. The TCR comes from a woman aged 40 to 55 in good health. Recombination joined TRBV25-1 with TRBJ1-2; the D gene assignment is ambiguous. The DNA sequence is TGTGCCAGCAGCGGGGTTGAGGGTAACGGCTACACCTTC. Protein translation: CASSGVEGNGYTF.